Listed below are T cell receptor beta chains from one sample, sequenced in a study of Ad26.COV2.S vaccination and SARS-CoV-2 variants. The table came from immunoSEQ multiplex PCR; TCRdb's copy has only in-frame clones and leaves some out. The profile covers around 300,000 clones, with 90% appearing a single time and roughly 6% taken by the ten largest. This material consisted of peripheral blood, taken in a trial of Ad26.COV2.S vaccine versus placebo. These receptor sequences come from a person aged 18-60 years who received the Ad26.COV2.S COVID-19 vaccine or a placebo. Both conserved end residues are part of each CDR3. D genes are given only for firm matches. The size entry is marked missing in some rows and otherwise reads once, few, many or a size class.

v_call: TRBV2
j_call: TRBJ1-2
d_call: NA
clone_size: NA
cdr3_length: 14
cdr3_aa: CASSEGSFNYGYTF
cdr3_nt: TGTGCCAGCAGTGAAGGATCCTTTAACTATGGCTACACCTTC

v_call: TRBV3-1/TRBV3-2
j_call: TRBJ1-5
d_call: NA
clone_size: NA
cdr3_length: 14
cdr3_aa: CASSPTGRYQPQHF
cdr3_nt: TGTGCCAGCAGCCCTACAGGGAGGTATCAGCCCCAGCATTTT

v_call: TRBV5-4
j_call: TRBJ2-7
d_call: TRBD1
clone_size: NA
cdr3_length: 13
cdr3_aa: CASSMGQGYEQYF
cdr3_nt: TGTGCCAGCAGCATGGGACAGGGTTACGAGCAGTACTTC

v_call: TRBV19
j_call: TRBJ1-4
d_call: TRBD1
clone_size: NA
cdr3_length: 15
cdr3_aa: CASSRQRTGGEKLFF
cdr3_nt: TGTGCCAGTAGCCGACAAAGGACAGGAGGTGAAAAACTGTTTTTT

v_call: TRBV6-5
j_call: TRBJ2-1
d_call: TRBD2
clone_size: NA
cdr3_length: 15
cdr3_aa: CASDERGASYNEQFF
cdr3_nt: TGTGCCAGCGATGAGCGGGGAGCCTCCTACAATGAGCAGTTCTTC

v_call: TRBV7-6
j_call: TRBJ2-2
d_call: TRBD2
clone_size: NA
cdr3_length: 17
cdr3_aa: CASSLFPAGVDTGELFF
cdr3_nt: TGTGCCAGCAGCTTATTCCCAGCGGGGGTAGACACCGGGGAGCTGTTTTTT

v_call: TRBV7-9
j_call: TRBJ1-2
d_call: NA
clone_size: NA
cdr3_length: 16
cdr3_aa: CASSGPGTPVNYGYTF
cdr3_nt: TGTGCCAGCAGCGGCCCCGGGACACCGGTTAACTATGGCTACACCTTC

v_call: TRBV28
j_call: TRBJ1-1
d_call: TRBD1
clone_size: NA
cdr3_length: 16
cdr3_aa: CASSFTHGTGGTEAFF
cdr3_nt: TGTGCCAGCAGTTTTACCCACGGGACAGGGGGCACTGAAGCTTTCTTT

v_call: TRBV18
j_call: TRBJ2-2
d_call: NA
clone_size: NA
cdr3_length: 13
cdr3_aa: CASSTEVTGELFF
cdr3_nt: TGTGCCAGCTCAACGGAGGTGACCGGGGAGCTGTTTTTT

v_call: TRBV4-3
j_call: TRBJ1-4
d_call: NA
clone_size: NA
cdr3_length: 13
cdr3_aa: CASSQGRAEKLFF
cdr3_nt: TGCGCCAGCAGCCAGGGGAGGGCGGAAAAACTGTTTTTT

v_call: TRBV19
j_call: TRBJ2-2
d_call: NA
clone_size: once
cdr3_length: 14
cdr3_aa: CASSIRGITGELFF
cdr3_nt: TGTGCCAGTAGTATTCGGGGGATTACCGGGGAGCTGTTTTTT

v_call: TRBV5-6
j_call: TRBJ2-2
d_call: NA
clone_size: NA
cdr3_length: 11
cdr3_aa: CASSRGGELFF
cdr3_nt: TGTGCCAGCAGCCGGGGCGGGGAGCTGTTTTTT

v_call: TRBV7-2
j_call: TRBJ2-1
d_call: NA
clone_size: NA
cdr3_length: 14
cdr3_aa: CASSLPTVNNEQFF
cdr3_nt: TGTGCCAGCAGCCTGCCGACTGTCAACAATGAGCAGTTCTTC

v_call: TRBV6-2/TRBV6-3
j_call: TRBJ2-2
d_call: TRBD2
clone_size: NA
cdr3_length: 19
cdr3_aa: CASSYSLTRDYSNTGELFF
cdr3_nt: TGTGCCAGCAGTTACTCACTGACTCGGGACTACTCGAACACCGGGGAGCTGTTTTTT

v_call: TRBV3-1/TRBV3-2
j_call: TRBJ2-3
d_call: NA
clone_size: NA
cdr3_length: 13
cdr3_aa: CASGTVGADTQYF
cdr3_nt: TGTGCCAGCGGGACTGTAGGGGCAGATACGCAGTATTTT

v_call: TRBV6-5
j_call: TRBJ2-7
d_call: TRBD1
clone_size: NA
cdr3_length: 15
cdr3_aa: CASSYSRQGPYEQYF
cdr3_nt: TGTGCCAGCAGTTACTCAAGACAGGGCCCCTACGAGCAGTACTTC

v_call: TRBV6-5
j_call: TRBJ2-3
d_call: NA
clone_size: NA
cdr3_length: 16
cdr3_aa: CASSYSRRTRTDTQYF
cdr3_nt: TGTGCCAGCAGTTACTCGAGACGGACAAGGACAGATACGCAGTATTTT

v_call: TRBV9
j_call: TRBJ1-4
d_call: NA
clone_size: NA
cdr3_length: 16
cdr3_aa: CASSTLDRTTNEKLFF
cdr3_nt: TGTGCCAGCAGCACCCTAGACCGTACAACTAATGAAAAACTGTTTTTT

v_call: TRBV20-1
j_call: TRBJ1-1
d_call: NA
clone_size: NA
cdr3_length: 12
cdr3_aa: CSASQGGPRAFF
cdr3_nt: TGCAGTGCTAGTCAAGGGGGGCCGAGAGCTTTCTTT

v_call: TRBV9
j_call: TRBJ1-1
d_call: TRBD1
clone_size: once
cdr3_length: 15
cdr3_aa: CASSHWVDTGEEAFF
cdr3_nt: TGTGCCAGCAGCCATTGGGTAGATACAGGGGAGGAAGCTTTCTTT

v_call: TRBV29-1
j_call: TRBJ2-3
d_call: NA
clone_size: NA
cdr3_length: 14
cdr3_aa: CSVDITGGRDTQYF
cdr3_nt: TGCAGCGTTGATATCACGGGGGGCAGAGATACGCAGTATTTT

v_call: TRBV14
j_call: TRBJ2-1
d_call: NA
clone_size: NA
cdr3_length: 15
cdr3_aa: CASSQGVGGAGEQFF
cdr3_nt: TGTGCCAGCAGCCAAGGGGTAGGGGGGGCCGGTGAGCAGTTCTTC

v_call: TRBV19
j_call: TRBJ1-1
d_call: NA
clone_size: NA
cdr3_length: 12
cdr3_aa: CATRRVGTEAFF
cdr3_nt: TGTGCAACCCGGAGGGTAGGAACTGAAGCTTTCTTT

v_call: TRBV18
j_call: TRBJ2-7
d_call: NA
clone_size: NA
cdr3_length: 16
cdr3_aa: CASSLAEAGGAYEQYF
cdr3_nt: TGTGCCAGCTCACTCGCTGAGGCTGGTGGGGCCTACGAGCAGTACTTC

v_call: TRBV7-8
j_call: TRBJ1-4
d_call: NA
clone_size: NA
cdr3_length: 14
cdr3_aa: CASRVGRVSEKLFF
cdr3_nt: TGTGCCAGCAGGGTGGGACGGGTTTCGGAAAAACTGTTTTTT

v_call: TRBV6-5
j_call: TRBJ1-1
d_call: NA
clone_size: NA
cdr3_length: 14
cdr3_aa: CASSDSGGITEAFF
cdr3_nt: TGTGCCAGCAGTGACTCGGGGGGGATCACTGAAGCTTTCTTT